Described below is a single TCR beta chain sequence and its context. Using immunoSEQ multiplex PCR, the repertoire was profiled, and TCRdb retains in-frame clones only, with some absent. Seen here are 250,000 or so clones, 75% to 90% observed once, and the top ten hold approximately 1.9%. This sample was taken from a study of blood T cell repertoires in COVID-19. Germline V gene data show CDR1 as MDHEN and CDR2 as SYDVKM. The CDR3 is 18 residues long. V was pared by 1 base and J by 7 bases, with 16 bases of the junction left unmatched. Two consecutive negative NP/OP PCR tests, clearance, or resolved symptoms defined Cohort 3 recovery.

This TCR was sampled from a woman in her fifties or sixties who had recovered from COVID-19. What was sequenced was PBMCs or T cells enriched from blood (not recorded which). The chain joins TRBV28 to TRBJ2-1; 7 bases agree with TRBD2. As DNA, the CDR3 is TGTGCCAGCAGTTTATCTGTGGGGCGGTGGGGGGGTGGTAATGAGCAGTTCTTC. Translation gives CASSLSVGRWGGGNEQFF.